Following are 12 T cell receptor beta chains from one sample sequenced in a study of vaccination effects on CD4 cells after COVID-19. Their target antigens are unknown. TCRdb's copy holds only in-frame clones and misses some; the assay was immunoSEQ multiplex PCR. Among 35,000 to 55,000 clones listed, around 78% were seen once. Pools of viral peptides were used by the ViraFEST assay to expand antigen-specific CD4+ T cells ahead of sequencing. Culture proceeded for under twelve days, and CD4+ T cells were then isolated. Vaccinated recipients, who were negative for nucleocapsid antibodies, had no history of SARS-CoV-2 infection. The input for sequencing was CD4+ T cells from PBMCs cultured with SARS-CoV-2 spike peptides, taken before COVID-19 vaccination. These receptors came from a human donor who received a COVID-19 vaccine.

This rearrangement joins TRBV20-1 to TRBJ2-4; D is unclear. This CDR3 region has 13 residues. V lost 3 bases to trimming and J lost 5 bases, with 11 bases between them. CDR1 and CDR2 from the germline V gene are DFQATT and SNEGSKA (reference sequence). The CDR3 reads CSASIVPQNIQYF. DNA for the CDR3: TGCAGTGCTAGTATTGTGCCCCAAAACATTCAGTACTTC.

CDR3 DNA sequence: TGCGCCAGCAGCGATACAGGGTTGGGCAGGGAAGCTTTCTTT. This encodes CASSDTGLGREAFF. The rearrangement uses TRBV5-1 and TRBJ1-1; a possible D gene is TRBD1 (6 bases). The V end lost 4 bases, the J end lost 8 bases, and 18 bases lay between the germline ends. Germline CDR1 SGHRS, CDR2 YFSETQ. This CDR3 region has 14 residues. Looking up the rest from reference TRBV5-1 and TRBJ1-1 gives the full variable domain: KAGVTQTPRYLIKTRGQQVTLSCSPISGHRSVSWYQQTPGQGLQFLFEYFSETQRNKGNFPGRFSGRQFSNSRSEMNVSTLELGDSALYLCASSDTGLGREAFFGQGTRLTVV.

This clone was counted a single time. This chain joins TRBV12-5 and TRBJ2-7, with D perhaps matching TRBD1 (5 bases). Germline V gene sequence: CDR1 LGHNT, CDR2 FRNRAP. V was pared by 6 bases and J by 9 bases, with 15 bases between. The CDR3 runs to 12 residues. The CDR3 here is CASGKQEIPQYV. The CDR3, as DNA: TGTGCTAGTGGAAAACAGGAGATCCCGCAGTACGTC.

This clone showed up just a few times. The CDR3 protein is CAGHRDQKSYEQYV. CDR3 bases: TGTGCCGGCCACCGGGACCAAAAGAGCTACGAGCAGTACGTC. V and J are TRBV5-6 and TRBJ2-7; possibly TRBD1 or TRBD2 for D (5 bases each). The CDR3 has 14 amino acids. V was pared by 10 bases and J by 3 bases, with 20 bases between. Germline loops: CDR1 SGHDT, CDR2 YYEEEE.

The chain is built from TRBV30 and TRBJ1-2; D might be TRBD1 (6 bases). Germline lookup yields CDR1 GTSNPN and CDR2 SVGIG (reference sequence). This CDR3 has 13 residues. Trimming took off 8 bases at V and 4 bases at J, with 17 bases between the two ends. This chain's CDR3 is CARQGQGLYGYTF. CDR3 DNA: TGTGCCCGCCAGGGGCAGGGGCTCTATGGCTACACCTTC.

The chain uses TRBV5-1 and TRBJ1-4; TRBD1 is a possible D gene (5 bases). In germline, CDR1 is SGHRS, CDR2 YFSETQ. The CDR3 is 13 amino acids. The V and J ends lost 2 bases and 6 bases respectively, with 8 bases between them. This CDR3 is CASSFQGDEKLFF. Written as DNA, the CDR3 is TGCGCCAGCAGCTTTCAGGGAGATGAAAAACTGTTTTTT.

This rearrangement joins TRBV19 to TRBJ1-3; 10 bases are a match to TRBD1. Per the germline V gene, CDR1 is LNHDA and CDR2 is SQIVND (reference sequence). The CDR3 totals 14 residues. The V and J ends lost 9 bases and 4 bases, in that order; junction bases with no gene match: 6. The CDR3 sequence is CASKDRGQGNTIYF. CDR3 coding DNA: TGTGCCAGCAAAGACAGGGGGCAAGGAAACACCATATATTTT.

This clone appeared a single time. The CDR3 region is CASSWGGKDTGELFF. The CDR3 nucleotides read TGCGCCAGCAGTTGGGGGGGTAAGGACACCGGGGAGCTGTTTTTT. V is TRBV5-1 and J is TRBJ2-2; 7 nucleotides match TRBD2. Germline V gene lookup returns CDR1 SGHRS and CDR2 YFSETQ. V was clipped by 5 bases and J by 3 bases; unmatched bases: 7. The CDR3 is made up of 15 amino acids.

This clone was detected only once. CDR3 residues: CASSPLAGGAGETQYF. The CDR3 DNA sequence: TGTGCCAGTAGTCCTTTAGCGGGGGGGGCCGGGGAGACCCAGTACTTC. This chain joins TRBV19 and TRBJ2-5; 11 bases line up with TRBD2. The CDR3 sequence is 16 residues long. Germline loops: CDR1 LNHDA, CDR2 SQIVND (reference sequence). V lost 5 bases and J lost 5; bases outside the gene matches: 10.

The CDR3 DNA reads TGTGCCACCAGCGGACTATCGGGACTAGCGGGGGCCTCGAACACCGGGGAGCTGTTTTTT. Translating gives CATSGLSGLAGASNTGELFF. V is TRBV15 and J is TRBJ2-2; 14 positions match TRBD2. Germline CDR1 reads LNHNV; CDR2 reads YYDKDF (reference sequence). This CDR3 contains 20 residues. V trimming: 5 bases; J trimming: 0 bases; junction bases outside the gene matches: 11.

On this clone itself: Since no conserved phenylalanine or tryptophan closes the CDR3, a read error is the likely cause. It is unclear where the CDR3 begins or ends on the DNA, so no DNA is shown, and the CDR3 is as TCRdb lists it. The V and J genes are TRBV30 and TRBJ1-2; TRBD1, the D gene given by the table, was not confirmed from the DNA. The CDR3 is made up of 10 amino acids, end residues included. The germline gives CDR1 GTSNPN, CDR2 SVGIG (reference sequence). The CDR3 spells CAWSVQNIYI.

The gene calls are TRBV11-3 and TRBJ2-3, with D unresolved. CDR1 and CDR2 (germline): SGHNT, YENEEA. V was shortened by 1 base and J by 2 bases, with 4 bases between the two germline ends. This CDR3 has 13 residues. In DNA form, the CDR3 reads TGTGCCAGCAGCTTAGTAAACACAGATACGCAGTATTTT. The encoded protein is CASSLVNTDTQYF.